Below are 7 T cell receptor beta chains sequenced from a single sample in a study of cytomegalovirus exposure and HLA in healthy donors. PCR amplification relied on 60 Vbeta primers (plus 13 Jbeta primers). TCRdb's copy holds only in-frame clones and misses some; the assay was immunoSEQ multiplex PCR. The profile covers 80,000 to 95,000 clones, with 60% to 70% appearing a single time and around 6.6% taken by the ten largest. Sample: PBMCs. Receptors originate from a woman in her 30s in good health and CMV-seronegative.

The chain recombines TRBV5-1 with TRBJ1-1, with 8 positions matching TRBD1. This CDR3 contains 16 residues. V gave up 0 bases and J gave up 4 bases; unmatched junction bases: 8. Germline values: CDR1 SGHRS, CDR2 YFSETQ. Here the CDR3 DNA reads TGCGCCAGCAGCTTGGTTCCGGGACAGGCGGGCACTGAAGCTTTCTTT. Its translation is CASSLVPGQAGTEAFF.

This clone has only a few counts. This chain links TRBV9 with TRBJ1-1; tentatively, D is TRBD1 (5 bases). V lost 3 bases to trimming and J lost 5 bases, with 14 bases between them. The CDR3 consists of 14 residues. Germline V lookup: CDR1 SGDLS, CDR2 YYNGEE. As DNA, the CDR3 is TGTGCCAGCAGCGAGGGGACTTTCGAGACTGAAGCTTTCTTT. Its translation is CASSEGTFETEAFF.

The V call is TRBV20-1, the J call TRBJ2-7; TRBD2 is a possible D gene (6 bases). Trimming took off 3 bases at V and 8 bases at J, with 11 bases between the two ends. CDR3 size: 11 residues. CDR1 DFQATT and CDR2 SNEGSKA come from the germline V gene (reference sequence). CDR3 protein: CSASPGVKQYF. The CDR3 DNA reads TGCAGTGCTAGTCCGGGGGTGAAGCAGTACTTC.

The rearrangement uses TRBV2 and TRBJ2-7; 8 bases match TRBD1. V dropped 3 bases and J dropped 7; count of bases not matched to a gene: 8. This CDR3 is 14 amino acids long. Germline V gene data show CDR1 as SNHLY and CDR2 as FYNNEI. CDR3: CASSDSFTGGEQYF. In DNA, the CDR3 is TGTGCCAGCAGTGATAGTTTCACAGGGGGAGAGCAGTACTTC. Variable domain in full (rest from reference TRBV2 and TRBJ2-7): EPEVTQTPSHQVTQMGQEVILRCVPISNHLYFYWYRQILGQKVEFLVSFYNNEISEKSEIFDDQFSVERPDGSNFTLKIRSTKLEDSAMYFCASSDSFTGGEQYFGPGTRLTVT.

A single count supports this clone. The V and J genes are TRBV10-1 and TRBJ2-5, with D unclear. Trimming cost V 8 bases and J 0 bases, with 13 bases left between them. CDR1 is WNHNN, CDR2 SYGVQD, per germline (reference sequence). This CDR3 has 14 residues. The CDR3 DNA reads TGCGCCAGCCTTCGAGTACAGTACCAAGAGACCCAGTACTTC. Translated, it gives CASLRVQYQETQYF.

This clone occurred a few times. The chain recombines TRBV18 with TRBJ1-1; D is possibly TRBD1 (6 bases). Germline V lookup: CDR1 KGHSH, CDR2 LQKENI. The CDR3 contains 14 residues. Between the trimmed V and J ends, which lost 2 bases and 1 base, there was a span of 8 bases. The CDR3 loop is CASSPTGSNTEAFF. The DNA for the CDR3 is TGTGCCAGCTCACCAACAGGGTCGAACACTGAAGCTTTCTTT.

This chain joins TRBV29-1 and TRBJ2-1; 8 positions agree with TRBD2. The CDR3 has 15 amino acids. J was trimmed by 4 bases and V by 4 bases; bases with no gene match: 9. Germline assignment: CDR1 SQVTM and CDR2 ANQGSEA. The CDR3 loop is CSVGGSGITYNEQFF. The CDR3, as DNA: TGCAGCGTTGGGGGTAGCGGGATCACTTACAATGAGCAGTTCTTC.